The text below deals with one TCR beta chain. Its antigen remains unidentified. Only in-frame clones appear in the TCRdb table, and some are missing; sequencing was by immunoSEQ multiplex PCR. This sample has around 2.1 million clones, with approximately 96% found just once. The ends lost 5 bases at V and 8 bases at J; junction bases unmatched: 2. The CDR3 has 14 residues. Germline-derived CDR1 and CDR2 are SGHAT and FQNNGV. The entry originates in a study of shared clonotypes between healthy human individuals. The overall study: Researchers assigned three CD4 naive, three CD4 memory, two CD8 naive and one CD8 memory plate to each donor.

Study observations and caveats: Large depth notwithstanding, sorted-subset sequencing proved incomplete by rarefaction. Estimated clonotype richness was generally higher in naive than memory subsets.

The genes are TRBV11-2 and TRBJ2-1, with 14 bases identical to TRBD2. The sample taken for sequencing was naive CD4+ T cells sorted from blood. Subset defined: CD45RA+ positively selected. The receptor's source is a man aged 18-30 years in good health. The CDR3 is CASSPGLAGDEQFF. The DNA for the CDR3 is TGTGCCAGCAGCCCGGGACTAGCGGGAGATGAGCAGTTCTTC.